These T cell receptor beta chains were read from a single sample in a study of CD8+CD57+ T cells in acquired aplastic anemia. TCRdb processed the reads anew with MiXCR; each CDR3 protein has one entry. Counted here are about 120,000 distinct CDR3 sequences, about 40% occurring once; the ten biggest clones make up about 2.6%. The specimen was sorted CD4+, CD8+, or CD8+CD57+ T cells (not recorded which) from PBMCs. The receptors were sampled from a human donor with aplastic anemia. The CDR3 runs from the conserved cysteine through the conserved F or W. The D gene is left open where the match is weak. Size is stated for part of the rows, as once, few or many counts, or as a class when the clone is expanded.

cdr3_nt cdr3_aa j_call clone_size v_call d_call
TGTGCCAGCAGTTTGTCCTTCCGAGGGACCGGGGAGCTGTTTTTT CASSLSFRGTGELFF TRBJ2-2 - TRBV28 -
TGTGCCAGTAGTACCCCGGGACAGGCAAACACTGAAGCTTTCTTT CASSTPGQANTEAFF TRBJ1-1 - TRBV19 TRBD1
TGTGCCAGCACCCGAACTGGACAGAGCGGCTATGGCTGCACCTTC CASTRTGQSGYGCTF TRBJ1-2 - TRBV28 -
TGCGCCAGCAGCCAAGATCCCTCAGGGTACGATGGCTACACCTTC CASSQDPSGYDGYTF TRBJ1-2 - TRBV4-1 -
TGCGCCAGCAGCGGTGGACAGGCGAACACTGAAGCTTTCTTT CASSGGQANTEAFF TRBJ1-1 many TRBV5-1 TRBD1
TGCAGCGTTGATCGTCCCACGGTCAACACTGAAGCTTTCTTT CSVDRPTVNTEAFF TRBJ1-1 - TRBV29-1 -
TGTGCCAGCAGCACCGGGACTAGCGTCACTGAGCAGTTCTTC CASSTGTSVTEQFF TRBJ2-1 - TRBV3-1 TRBD2
TGTGCCAGCAAAGGGGGCCGAGTTTCGGGGTCCCGGGAGACCCAGTACTTC CASKGGRVSGSRETQYF TRBJ2-5 many TRBV16 TRBD1
TGTGCCAGCAGCCAAGCAGCGAACACCGGGGAGCTGTTTTTT CASSQAANTGELFF TRBJ2-2 few TRBV3-1 -
TGTGCCAGCAGTGAAGTTGGGGGGTTGGGCACTGAAGCTTTCTTT CASSEVGGLGTEAFF TRBJ1-1 - TRBV2 -
TGTGCCAGCAGGAACAGGGAATCATATAATTCACCCCTCCACTTT CASRNRESYNSPLHF TRBJ1-6 many TRBV27 -
TGCGCCAGCAGTGAGTCGAAGGGCGGGACAGATACGCAGTATTTT CASSESKGGTDTQYF TRBJ2-3 many TRBV10-1 -
TGCAGTGCTAGAGATCCCAAACCGTTGAACACTGAAGCTTTCTTT CSARDPKPLNTEAFF TRBJ1-1 many TRBV20-1 -
TGTGCCATCAGTGAAGGGGCCAACGTCCTGACTTTC CAISEGANVLTF TRBJ2-6 - TRBV10-3 -
TGTGCCAGCAGCCAACGCCCATGGCGGGGACCTCCAGGCGAGCAGTTCTTC CASSQRPWRGPPGEQFF TRBJ2-1 - TRBV14 -
TGCGCCAGCAGTGGGGGGAGATGGGATTCACCCCTCCACTTT CASSGGRWDSPLHF TRBJ1-6 many TRBV10-1 -
TGTGCCAGCAGTTTGGGGTATAGAGTGAGGGAGCAGTACTTC CASSLGYRVREQYF TRBJ2-7 - TRBV28 -
TGCAGCGCCCTCGGGGTTGGAAACACCATATATTTT CSALGVGNTIYF TRBJ1-3 few TRBV29-1 -
TGCGCCAGCAGCCCGGACAGGGGGTATGAAAAACTGTTTTTT CASSPDRGYEKLFF TRBJ1-4 many TRBV5-1 TRBD1
TGTGCCAGCAGTGACAGCGGGGGGGCCTTAGATACGCAGTATTTT CASSDSGGALDTQYF TRBJ2-3 many TRBV6-4 TRBD2
TGTGCCAGCAGCCAAGATGTGGGGCAGGACTATAGCAATCAGCCCCAGCATTTT CASSQDVGQDYSNQPQHF TRBJ1-5 many TRBV14 -
TGTGCCATCAGTGAGTCGCGGGCGCCTACGAGCTCCTACGAGCAGTACTTC CAISESRAPTSSYEQYF TRBJ2-7 once TRBV10-3 -
TGTGCCAGCAGCATAAAGGGGTTGCGGAATGGCTACACCTTC CASSIKGLRNGYTF TRBJ1-2 once TRBV7-9 -
TGTGCCAGCACCCCCCATAGGGTTCCCGGGGAGCTGTTTTTT CASTPHRVPGELFF TRBJ2-2 - TRBV27 -
TGTGCCAGCAGCAAGGGGGCTAACACTGAAGCTTTCTTT CASSKGANTEAFF TRBJ1-1 many TRBV7-6 TRBD1
TGTGCCAGCAGTGGGCAGGGAAACACTGAAGCTTTCTTT CASSGQGNTEAFF TRBJ1-1 - TRBV2 -
TGTGCCAGCAGTCTAACTAGCGGGGGTACCGGGGAGCTGTTTTTT CASSLTSGGTGELFF TRBJ2-2 many TRBV2 TRBD2
TGTGCCAGCAGTGAACCCGGGACTCAACAGTATTTT CASSEPGTQQYF TRBJ2-3 - TRBV25-1 -
TGTGCCAGCAACAAAGAAGCGGGGGCCGGGGGGACCCAGTACTTC CASNKEAGAGGTQYF TRBJ2-5 many TRBV6-1 TRBD2
TGTGCCAGTAGTATAGAGGGATACGAGCAGTTCTTC CASSIEGYEQFF TRBJ2-1 many TRBV19 -
TGTGCCAACAGCTTCCCCAGTAACTATGGCTACACATTC CANSFPSNYGYTF TRBJ1-2 once TRBV7-9 -
TGTGCCAGCAGCTCCTCTATTGACAGCGTTGTTATCGACGAGCAGTACTTC CASSSSIDSVVIDEQYF TRBJ2-7 many TRBV7-9 -
TGCAGTGCTAGAGATCTCGGGGGAGCTAATGAAAAACTGTTTTTT CSARDLGGANEKLFF TRBJ1-4 many TRBV20-1 -
TGTGCCAGCAGCCAAGGAGGTCCCACCCAAGAGACCCAGTACTTC CASSQGGPTQETQYF TRBJ2-5 many TRBV4-2 -
TGTGCCAGCAGGCATTGGATTCTCTACGAGCAGTACTTC CASRHWILYEQYF TRBJ2-7 - TRBV2 -
TGTGCCACGGGGCCAATAGCGGGGTACTACAATGAGCAGTTCTTC CATGPIAGYYNEQFF TRBJ2-1 - TRBV15 TRBD2
TGCAGCGCTTCGGGACAGGGGGGCGCAGATACGCAGTATTTT CSASGQGGADTQYF TRBJ2-3 - TRBV29-1 TRBD1
TGTGCCAGCAGCTCGGGGGGGGAGGATGGCTACACCTTC CASSSGGEDGYTF TRBJ1-2 many TRBV5-4 -
TGCAGTGCTAGACAAAGGGGGGCTATAGTGTCCGAGCAGTACTTC CSARQRGAIVSEQYF TRBJ2-7 many TRBV20-1 -
TGTGCCAGCAGATCGAGCGGGGACACTGAAGCTTTCTTT CASRSSGDTEAFF TRBJ1-1 many TRBV27 -
TGCAGTGCTAGAGCCCCCGGGGGCGTTTCTTCTCTCAATGAGCAGTTCTTC CSARAPGGVSSLNEQFF TRBJ2-1 few TRBV20-1 -
TGTGCCAGTAGTATCCCCGACAGATTTTATAGCAATCAGCCCCAGCATTTT CASSIPDRFYSNQPQHF TRBJ1-5 many TRBV19 -
TGTGCCAGCAGCTTAGGGTTAGAGCAGTACTTC CASSLGLEQYF TRBJ2-7 few TRBV7-9 -
TGTGCCAGCAGCCCCTTCGGTGTTAACTATGGCTACACCTTC CASSPFGVNYGYTF TRBJ1-2 few TRBV6-2/TRBV6-3 -
TGTGCCAGCAGTGCACTAGCGGGGGCCCCCGGGCCCCAGTACTTC CASSALAGAPGPQYF TRBJ2-5 - TRBV25-1 TRBD2
TGCGCCAGCAGCCAAGATCTGAGAACGCGTGGCTACACCTTC CASSQDLRTRGYTF TRBJ1-2 many TRBV4-1 -
TGCAGTGCCGTTCGGGGGGGGGCAGATACGCAGTATTTT CSAVRGGADTQYF TRBJ2-3 - TRBV20-1 TRBD2
TGTGCCAGCAGCCCAGTGGGAGCGAGCTACGAGCAGTACTTC CASSPVGASYEQYF TRBJ2-7 few TRBV7-2 -
TGCAGCGTTGCTGGGGACGGACCCTACGAGCAGTACTTC CSVAGDGPYEQYF TRBJ2-7 - TRBV29-1 -
TGTGCCAGCAGTTACTCCCCGGGGGCGGCATCCGAGCAGTACTTC CASSYSPGAASEQYF TRBJ2-7 once TRBV6-2/TRBV6-3 -
TGCAGCGATGAAGGGGACAGTAGGACTGGAGCGTTCTTT CSDEGDSRTGAFF TRBJ1-1 few TRBV29-1 TRBD1
TGCGCCAGCAGCCAAGGGTCGGGGGATGGCTACACCTTC CASSQGSGDGYTF TRBJ1-2 many TRBV4-1 -
TGTGCCACAAGCGGGACAGGAACCCCTCATGGCTACACCTTC CATSGTGTPHGYTF TRBJ1-2 once TRBV10-3 TRBD1
TGTGCCAGCAGCTTGCTAGCGGGGGGCACAGATACGCAGTATTTT CASSLLAGGTDTQYF TRBJ2-3 few TRBV7-7 TRBD2
TGTGCCAGCAGTGAATATACGGAGGCCCGTGGGGGCTACACCTTC CASSEYTEARGGYTF TRBJ1-2 - TRBV25-1 -